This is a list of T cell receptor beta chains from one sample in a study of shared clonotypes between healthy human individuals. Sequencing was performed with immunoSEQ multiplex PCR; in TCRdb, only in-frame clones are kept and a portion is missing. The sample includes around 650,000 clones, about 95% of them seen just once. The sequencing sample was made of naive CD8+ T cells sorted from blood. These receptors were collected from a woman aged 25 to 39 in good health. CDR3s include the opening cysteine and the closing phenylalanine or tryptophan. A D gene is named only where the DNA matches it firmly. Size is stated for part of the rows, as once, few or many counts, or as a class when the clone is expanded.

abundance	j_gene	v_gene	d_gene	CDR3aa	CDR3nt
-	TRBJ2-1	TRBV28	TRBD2	CASSSGLAGDSYNEQFF	TGTGCCAGCAGTTCCGGACTAGCGGGGGATTCCTACAATGAGCAGTTCTTC
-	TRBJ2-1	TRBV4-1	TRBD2	CASSQRLAGGHEQFF	TGCGCCAGCAGCCAAAGACTAGCGGGAGGGCATGAGCAGTTCTTC
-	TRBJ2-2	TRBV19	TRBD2	CASSPEREDTGELFF	TGTGCCAGTAGTCCGGAGCGGGAGGACACCGGGGAGCTGTTTTTT
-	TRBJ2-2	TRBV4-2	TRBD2	CASSQEPSGSGTGELFF	TGTGCCAGCAGCCAAGAACCGAGCGGGAGTGGAACCGGGGAGCTGTTTTTT
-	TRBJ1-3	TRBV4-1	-	CASSQDAFPGNTIYF	TGCGCCAGCAGCCAAGATGCGTTCCCTGGAAACACCATATATTTT
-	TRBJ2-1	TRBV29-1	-	CSVEGEGLARNEQFF	TGCAGCGTTGAAGGTGAGGGGCTAGCTCGTAATGAGCAGTTCTTC
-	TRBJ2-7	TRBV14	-	CASSQGGSYYF	TGTGCCAGCAGCCAGGGTGGGAGCTACTACTTC
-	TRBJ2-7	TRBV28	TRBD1	CASSLSIGQGDKRPYEQYF	TGTGCCAGCAGCCTAAGCATAGGACAGGGGGACAAAAGGCCCTACGAGCAGTACTTC
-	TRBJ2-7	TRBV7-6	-	CASSTRDGYEQYF	TGTGCCAGCAGCACAAGGGACGGCTACGAGCAGTACTTC
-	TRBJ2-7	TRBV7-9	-	CASSLVLSSYEQYF	TGTGCCAGCAGCTTAGTACTCTCCTCCTACGAGCAGTACTTC
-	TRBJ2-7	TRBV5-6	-	CASSLGGPEQYF	TGTGCCAGCAGCTTGGGAGGGCCCGAGCAGTACTTC
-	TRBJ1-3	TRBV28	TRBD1	CASSKGGQGATRFSGNTIYF	TGTGCCAGCAGTAAGGGGGGACAGGGGGCAACTCGATTCTCTGGAAACACCATATATTTT
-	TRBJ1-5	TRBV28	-	CASSSSGSNQPQHF	TGTGCCAGCAGTTCCAGTGGTAGCAATCAGCCCCAGCATTTT
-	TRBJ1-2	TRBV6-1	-	CASSRRQEIYGYTF	TGTGCCAGCAGTCGACGACAGGAGATCTATGGCTACACCTTC
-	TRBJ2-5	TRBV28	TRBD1	CASRPTGQGVETQYF	TGTGCCAGCAGACCAACGGGACAGGGCGTCGAGACCCAGTACTTC
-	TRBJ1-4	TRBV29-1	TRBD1	CSVGETGDYYEKLFF	TGCAGCGTTGGAGAGACAGGGGATTACTATGAAAAACTGTTTTTT
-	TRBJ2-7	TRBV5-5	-	CASTPGGYEQYF	TGTGCCAGCACCCCGGGCGGCTACGAGCAGTACTTC
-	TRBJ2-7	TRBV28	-	CASSLSVSSYEQYF	TGTGCCAGCAGTTTATCCGTTAGCTCCTACGAGCAGTACTTC
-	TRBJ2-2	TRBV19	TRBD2	CASSDIWGGKNTGELFF	TGTGCCAGTAGCGATATATGGGGGGGAAAGAACACCGGGGAGCTGTTTTTT
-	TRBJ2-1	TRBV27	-	CASSLGPNEQFF	TGTGCCAGCAGTTTAGGGCCTAACGAGCAGTTCTTC
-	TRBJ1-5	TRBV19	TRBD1	CASSATPRGQGGASNQPQHF	TGTGCCAGTAGTGCCACCCCACGGGGACAGGGTGGTGCGTCAAATCAGCCCCAGCATTTT
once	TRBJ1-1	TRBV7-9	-	CASSLALGNTEAFF	TGTGCCAGCAGCTTAGCGCTAGGCAACACTGAAGCTTTCTTT
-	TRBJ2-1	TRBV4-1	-	CASSLALLSGDEQFF	TGCGCCAGCAGCTTGGCCTTATTGTCGGGGGATGAGCAGTTCTTC
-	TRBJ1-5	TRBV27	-	CASKPEAGQPQHF	TGTGCCAGCAAACCCGAGGCGGGTCAGCCCCAGCATTTT
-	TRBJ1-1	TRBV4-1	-	CASSQKMNTEAFF	TGCGCCAGCAGCCAAAAGATGAACACTGAAGCTTTCTTT
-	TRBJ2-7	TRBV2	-	CASSGQGKREQYF	TGTGCCAGCAGTGGGCAGGGAAAGCGGGAGCAGTACTTC
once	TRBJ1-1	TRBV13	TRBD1	CASSQTGDIAFF	TGTGCCAGCAGTCAGACAGGGGATATAGCTTTCTTT
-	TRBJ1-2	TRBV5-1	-	CASSLEGRDLYYGYTF	TGCGCCAGCAGCTTGGAGGGCAGGGACCTATACTATGGCTACACCTTC
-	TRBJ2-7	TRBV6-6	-	CASSVVMGLYEQYF	TGTGCCAGCTCCGTGGTCATGGGACTCTACGAGCAGTACTTC
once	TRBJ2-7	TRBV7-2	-	CASSWGAADTYEQYF	TGTGCCAGCAGTTGGGGGGCGGCAGATACCTACGAGCAGTACTTC
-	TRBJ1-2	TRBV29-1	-	CSVGPFPDNYGYTF	TGCAGCGTTGGCCCCTTCCCCGATAACTATGGCTACACCTTC
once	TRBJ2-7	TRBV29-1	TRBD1	CSVENTGTGFDEQYF	TGCAGCGTTGAAAACACCGGGACAGGGTTTGACGAGCAGTACTTC
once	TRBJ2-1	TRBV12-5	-	CASGLAPHPLRSGSYNEQFF	TGTGCTAGTGGTTTGGCCCCTCACCCCCTCCGGTCAGGCTCCTACAATGAGCAGTTCTTC
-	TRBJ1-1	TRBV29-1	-	CSVEEGRGVNTEAFF	TGCAGCGTTGAAGAGGGCCGGGGAGTGAACACTGAAGCTTTCTTT
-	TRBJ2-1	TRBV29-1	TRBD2	CSVAWPGGLAVQKSYNEQFF	TGCAGCGTGGCCTGGCCCGGGGGTCTAGCGGTCCAAAAATCCTACAATGAGCAGTTCTTC
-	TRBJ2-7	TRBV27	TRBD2	CASSLVAGGPYEQYF	TGTGCCAGCAGTTTAGTAGCGGGAGGGCCATACGAGCAGTACTTC
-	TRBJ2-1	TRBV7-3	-	CASSPDSAHEQFF	TGTGCCAGCAGTCCGGACTCAGCCCATGAGCAGTTCTTC
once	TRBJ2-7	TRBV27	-	CASSFVGAGDEQYF	TGTGCCAGCAGTTTTGTGGGAGCCGGGGACGAGCAGTACTTC
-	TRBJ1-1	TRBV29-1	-	CSVDEEGLKTEAFF	TGCAGCGTTGACGAGGAGGGGCTGAAGACTGAAGCTTTCTTT
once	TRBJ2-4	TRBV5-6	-	CASSLTGRNIQYF	TGTGCCAGCAGCTTGACAGGGAGGAACATTCAGTACTTC
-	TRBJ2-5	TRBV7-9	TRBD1	CASSLVLGQQETQYF	TGTGCCAGCAGCTTAGTCCTGGGACAGCAAGAGACCCAGTACTTC
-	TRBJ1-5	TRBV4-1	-	CASSQALINQPQHF	TGCGCCAGCAGCCAAGCTCTTATCAATCAGCCCCAGCATTTT